These 25 T cell receptor beta chains were sequenced from one sample in a study of blood T cell repertoires in COVID-19. The repertoire was sequenced with immunoSEQ multiplex PCR; TCRdb's copy has only in-frame clones and lacks some. The data hold 270,000 or so clones, with about four fifths observed a single time. The sample comprised peripheral blood. All receptors come from a young woman with acute or convalescent COVID-19.

V usage is TRBV4-3 and J usage is TRBJ2-1; unclear D gene. V gave up 1 base and J gave up 10 bases, with 8 bases separating them. The CDR3 covers 12 residues. Germline values: CDR1 LGHNA, CDR2 YSLEER. CDR3 sequence reads: CASSQGSGEQFF. The CDR3, as DNA: TGCGCCAGCAGCCAAGGATCCGGGGAGCAGTTCTTC.

CDR3 region: CASSELPGQGNTDTQYF. CDR3 nucleotides: TGTGCCAGCAGTGAGCTACCGGGACAGGGGAACACAGATACGCAGTATTTT. This rearrangement joins TRBV6-1 to TRBJ2-3; TRBD1 agrees at 10 bases. The length of the CDR3 is 17 residues. Germline values: CDR1 MNHNS, CDR2 SASEGT. The J segment lost 2 bases and the V segment lost 3 bases, leaving 8 bases of the junction unmatched.

The chain employs TRBV4-2 and TRBJ2-5; 9 bases match TRBD2. The length of the CDR3 is 16 residues. The J segment lost 4 bases and the V segment lost 0 bases, leaving 6 bases of the junction unmatched. In germline, CDR1 is LGHNA, CDR2 YNFKEQ. The CDR3 is CASSQEVAGVGETQYF. The CDR3 bases are TGTGCCAGCAGCCAAGAGGTAGCGGGAGTAGGAGAGACCCAGTACTTC.

J is TRBJ2-7 and V is TRBV5-1; 8 nucleotides agree with TRBD1. The CDR3 contains 13 residues. The J segment lost 5 bases and the V segment lost 4 bases, leaving 5 bases of the junction unmatched. Germline V lookup: CDR1 SGHRS, CDR2 YFSETQ. CDR3 nucleotide sequence: TGCGCCAGCAGCAGACAGGGGCCCCACGAGCAGTACTTC. This encodes CASSRQGPHEQYF.

This clone has more than one count but fewer than ten. This chain uses TRBV29-1 with TRBJ1-3; 8 nucleotides line up with TRBD1. The ends lost 7 bases at V and 4 bases at J; junction bases unmatched: 9. The CDR3 spans 14 residues. The germline V gene encodes CDR1 SQVTM and CDR2 ANQGSEA. The CDR3 reads CSALQGASGNTIYF. CDR3 nucleotides: TGCAGCGCCCTGCAGGGGGCTTCCGGAAACACCATATATTTT. Together with reference TRBV29-1 and TRBJ1-3, the CDR3 gives the full variable domain: SAVISQKPSRDICQRGTSLTIQCQVDSQVTMMFWYRQQPGQSLTLIATANQGSEATYESGFVIDKFPISRPNLTFSTLTVSNMSPEDSSIYLCSALQGASGNTIYFGEGSWLTVV.

The sample holds one count of this clone. This chain connects TRBV30 to TRBJ2-3; the D is unclear. From germline, CDR1 is GTSNPN and CDR2 SVGIG (reference sequence). V was trimmed by 3 bases and J by 6 bases, leaving 13 bases between them. The CDR3 loop spans 13 amino acids. The CDR3 sequence: CAWSPSGPDTQYF. CDR3 DNA: TGTGCCTGGAGCCCCTCGGGTCCGGATACGCAGTATTTT.

This rearrangement joins TRBV6-5 to TRBJ2-5; the D gene is possibly TRBD1 (6 bases). Per the germline V gene, CDR1 is MNHEY and CDR2 is SVGAGI. Trimming took 6 bases from V and 4 from J, leaving 15 bases between them. The CDR3 covers 14 residues. CDR3 nucleotide sequence: TGTGCCAGCAGGGGGGCTATTCGGGGAGAGACCCAGTACTTC. It specifies CASRGAIRGETQYF.

This sequence joins TRBV28 and TRBJ1-5, with D tentatively TRBD1 (5 bases). Trimming removed 3 bases from V and 5 bases from J, with 17 bases in between. Germline V lookup: CDR1 MDHEN, CDR2 SYDVKM. This CDR3 has 16 amino acids. The CDR3 region is CASSFPLSTVHQPQHF. In DNA, the CDR3 is TGTGCCAGCAGTTTCCCCCTTTCGACAGTTCATCAGCCCCAGCATTTT.

Here the CDR3 reads CASSPGGANTEAFF. The DNA for the CDR3 is TGTGCCAGCAGCCCGGGTGGTGCGAACACTGAAGCTTTCTTT. This sequence joins TRBV11-3 and TRBJ1-1; no firm D call. This CDR3 is 14 amino acids long. Germline assignment: CDR1 SGHNT and CDR2 YENEEA. The V and J ends lost 5 bases and 1 base respectively, with 11 bases between them.

The chain couples TRBV6-2 or TRBV6-3 to TRBJ2-7; TRBD2 aligns across 12 bases. This CDR3 is 17 amino acids long. V lost 4 bases to trimming and J lost 4 bases; unmatched junction nucleotides: 11. CDR1 is MNHEY, CDR2 SVGEGT, per germline. This chain's CDR3 is CASSLTSGRTPWYEQYF. CDR3 nucleotide sequence: TGTGCCAGCAGTTTAACTAGCGGGAGGACCCCTTGGTACGAGCAGTACTTC.

The chain employs TRBV4-1 and TRBJ2-3; the match to TRBD2 covers 10 bases. This CDR3 comprises 15 residues. Trimming at V came to 0 bases and at J to 5 bases, leaving 2 bases not matched to a gene. Germline V lookup: CDR1 MGHRA, CDR2 YSYEKL. The CDR3 bases are TGCGCCAGCAGCCAAGATCGACTAGCGGGAGATACGCAGTATTTT. Encoded protein: CASSQDRLAGDTQYF.

The V call is TRBV25-1, the J call TRBJ1-1, with 7 nucleotides matching TRBD1. V lost 7 bases and J lost 0; bases outside the gene matches: 11. The CDR3 totals 16 residues. The germline CDR1 and CDR2 sequences are MGHDK and SYGVNS. CDR3 coding DNA: TGTGCCAGCATGAGGGACAGCCCAGAATTGAACACTGAAGCTTTCTTT. The encoded protein is CASMRDSPELNTEAFF.

This sequence joins TRBV5-4 and TRBJ1-2; no reliable D call. V gave up 4 bases and J gave up 12 bases, with 13 bases separating them. The germline CDR1 and CDR2 sequences are SGHNT and YYREEE (reference sequence). The CDR3 loop spans 11 amino acids. CDR3 nucleotide sequence: TGTGCCAGCAGCATCGGGAATCGCCACACCTTC. Protein sequence: CASSIGNRHTF.

V is TRBV11-2 and J is TRBJ1-1, with a tentative D call TRBD1 (5 bases). This CDR3 contains 13 residues. V shed 3 bases and J shed 4 bases, with 9 bases lying between them. From germline, CDR1 is SGHAT and CDR2 FQNNGV. The CDR3 is CASSFQGVTEAFF. CDR3 coding DNA: TGTGCCAGCAGCTTTCAGGGTGTCACTGAAGCTTTCTTT.

The chain couples TRBV7-3 to TRBJ2-1, with TRBD1 matching over 8 bases. The CDR3 has 18 amino acids. V gave up 5 bases and J gave up 5 bases; unmatched junction bases: 17. Germline loops: CDR1 SGHTA, CDR2 FQGTGA. This chain's CDR3 is CASSKIVLGQGRNNEQFF. The CDR3 bases are TGTGCCAGCAGCAAAATTGTCCTCGGACAGGGTCGGAACAATGAGCAGTTCTTC.

The chain carries TRBV29-1 and TRBJ2-7; 8 positions match TRBD2. The V gene end was trimmed by 7 bases and the J gene end by 4 bases; junction bases not matched to a gene: 6. Germline assignment: CDR1 SQVTM and CDR2 ANQGSEA. The CDR3 has 12 residues. The CDR3 coding sequence is TGCAGCGCCACCATAGCGGGATACGAGCAGTACTTC. Its protein product is CSATIAGYEQYF.

The chain couples TRBV6-5 to TRBJ2-5; the D gene is possibly TRBD1 (6 bases). The V end lost 4 bases, the J end lost 5 bases, and 17 bases lay between the germline ends. Germline V gene data show CDR1 as MNHEY and CDR2 as SVGAGI. CDR3 length equals 15 residues. DNA for the CDR3: TGTGCCAGCAGTTCACAGGGTTCGGGGCGCGAGACCCAGTACTTC. It specifies CASSSQGSGRETQYF.

The chain has TRBV7-2 and TRBJ2-7; weak D call: TRBD2 (5 bases). Trimming removed 3 bases from V and 2 bases from J, with 14 bases in between. Germline CDR1 and CDR2: SGHTA and FQGNSA. This CDR3 has 15 amino acids. The CDR3 DNA reads TGTGCCAGCAGCTTCTTCAGCGGATGGGCCTACGAGCAGTACTTC. Residues: CASSFFSGWAYEQYF.

This chain connects TRBV24-1 to TRBJ2-2; TRBD2 agrees at 8 bases. The CDR3 loop spans 15 amino acids. Germline CDR1 KGHDR, CDR2 SFDVKD. Trimming removed 4 bases from V and 3 bases from J; junction bases left unmatched: 3. The CDR3 bases are TGTGCCACCAGTGACCAAGCGGGGGACACCGGGGAGCTGTTTTTT. It codes for CATSDQAGDTGELFF.

This chain joins TRBV5-6 and TRBJ2-7; 9 nucleotides match TRBD1. Germline V CDR1 and CDR2: SGHDT, YYEEEE. With 0 bases clipped from V and 5 bases from J, the junction kept 6 bases outside the gene matches. This CDR3 is 15 amino acids long. CDR3 nucleotides: TGTGCCAGCAGCTTGGGGGACAGGGTTGGTCACGAGCAGTACTTC. Its protein product is CASSLGDRVGHEQYF.

V is TRBV5-1 and J is TRBJ1-1, with 11 positions matching TRBD1. This CDR3 has 17 amino acids. Germline-derived CDR1 and CDR2 are SGHRS and YFSETQ. V lost 1 base to trimming and J lost 1 base; unmatched junction nucleotides: 6. CDR3 sequence reads: CASSLFGTGGTNTEAFF. In DNA, the CDR3 is TGCGCCAGCAGCTTGTTTGGGACAGGGGGGACGAACACTGAAGCTTTCTTT. Looking up the rest from reference TRBV5-1 and TRBJ1-1 gives the full variable domain: KAGVTQTPRYLIKTRGQQVTLSCSPISGHRSVSWYQQTPGQGLQFLFEYFSETQRNKGNFPGRFSGRQFSNSRSEMNVSTLELGDSALYLCASSLFGTGGTNTEAFFGQGTRLTVV.

This chain joins TRBV19 and TRBJ2-7, with TRBD1 as a possible D gene (6 bases). The CDR3 totals 15 residues. With 11 bases removed from V and 3 bases from J, the gap between germline ends came to 23 bases. Germline V CDR1 and CDR2: LNHDA, SQIVND (reference sequence). CDR3 residues: CAQKFGPDRYYEQYF. In nucleotides, the CDR3 is TGTGCCCAAAAGTTTGGGCCCGACAGGTACTACGAGCAGTACTTC. The whole variable domain, remainder taken from reference TRBV19 and TRBJ2-7, is DGGITQSPKYLFRKEGQNVTLSCEQNLNHDAMYWYRQDPGQGLRLIYYSQIVNDFQKGDIAEGYSVSREKKESFPLTVTSAQKNPTAFYLCAQKFGPDRYYEQYFGPGTRLTVT.

The chain links TRBV7-6 to TRBJ2-5; possibly TRBD2 for D (6 bases). CDR3 length equals 14 residues. V shed 0 bases and J shed 2 bases, with 7 bases lying between them. CDR1 and CDR2 from the germline V gene are SGHVS and FNYEAQ. The chain's CDR3 is CASSLAGRQETQYF. DNA of the CDR3: TGTGCCAGCAGCTTAGCGGGGAGGCAAGAGACCCAGTACTTC.

The rearrangement uses TRBV10-3 and TRBJ2-7; 11 nucleotides align to TRBD1. This CDR3 is 13 amino acids long. Germline lookup yields CDR1 ENHRY and CDR2 SYGVKD. With 6 bases clipped from V and 5 bases from J, the junction kept 3 bases outside the gene matches. In DNA form, the CDR3 reads TGTGCCATCAGCGGACAGGGGGCGGACGAGCAGTACTTC. Its protein is CAISGQGADEQYF.

This clone has a handful of counts. J is TRBJ2-3 and V is TRBV19, with 8 bases matching TRBD2. Trimming cost V 8 bases and J 2 bases; bases outside gene matches: 3. CDR1 and CDR2 (germline): LNHDA, SQIVND (reference sequence). The CDR3 spans 13 residues. The CDR3 sequence is CASGAGDTDTQYF. DNA for the CDR3: TGTGCCAGTGGAGCGGGAGACACAGATACGCAGTATTTT. Combining the CDR3 with reference TRBV19 and TRBJ2-3 gives the whole variable domain DGGITQSPKYLFRKEGQNVTLSCEQNLNHDAMYWYRQDPGQGLRLIYYSQIVNDFQKGDIAEGYSVSREKKESFPLTVTSAQKNPTAFYLCASGAGDTDTQYFGPGTRLTVL.